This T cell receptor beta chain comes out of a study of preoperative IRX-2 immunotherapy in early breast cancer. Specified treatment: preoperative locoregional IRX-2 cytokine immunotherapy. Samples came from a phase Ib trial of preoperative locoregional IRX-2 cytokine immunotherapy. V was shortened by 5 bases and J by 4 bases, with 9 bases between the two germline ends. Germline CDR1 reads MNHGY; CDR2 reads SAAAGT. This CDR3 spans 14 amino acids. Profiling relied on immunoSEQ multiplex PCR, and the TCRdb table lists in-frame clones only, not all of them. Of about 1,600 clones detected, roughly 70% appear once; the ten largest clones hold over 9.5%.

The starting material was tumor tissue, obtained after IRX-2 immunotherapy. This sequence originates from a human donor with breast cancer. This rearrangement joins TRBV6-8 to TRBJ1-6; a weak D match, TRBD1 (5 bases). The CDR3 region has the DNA TGTGCCAGCAGTGCGGGACCTTATAATTCACCCCTCCACTTT. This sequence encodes CASSAGPYNSPLHF.